This T cell receptor beta chain derives from a study of blood T cell repertoires in COVID-19 (dated by TCRdb to the early 2020s). About the investigation overall: Samples covering the acute and convalescent phases of COVID-19 were provided by collaborators in the United States, Italy and Spain. Where available, HLA class I and class II types were taken from metadata supplied by the sample provider and were not determined by assay-based typing. The material from the prospective study consisted of cDNA or gDNA derived from T cells, B-cell-depleted T cells, or PBMCs. The dataset comprised deeply sampled blood TCRbeta repertoires from subjects exposed to, actively infected with, or recovered from COVID-19. The samples were drawn from the first 160 participants of the ongoing ImmuneRACE study and from 1,200 or so subjects provided by 6 global collaborators. Sample metadata almost always included a de-identified subject ID, COVID-19 status, age in years and sex. A freely available public database, intended as a resource for researchers studying the immune response to SARS-CoV-2, is where the repertoires were released.

The immunoSEQ Assay, a bias-controlled multiplex PCR, was used to amplify TCRbeta CDR3 regions from genomic DNA. The original pipeline was this. Nucleated cell counts per sample were estimated from amplification of reference gene primers within the assay. Sequence reads were collapsed and filtered to measure the absolute abundance of every unique TCRbeta CDR3 rearrangement. For each sample, productive Simpson clonality was calculated as the square root of Simpson's diversity index across productive rearrangements. TCRdb carries this immuneACCESS record with in-frame sequences only. Its versions omit some clonotypes, under half of them owing to an unresolved V gene in the studies checked, with the rest unexplained. V and J calls and clone size are copied from that table; D and trimming were computed from the DNA. A total of around 200,000 clones appear in this sample, roughly nine tenths of them only once. The ten largest clones add up to roughly 0.7% of the sample.

Turning to this clone: Its recognized antigen is unknown. No base quality information exists; no much larger clone differs at one position.

The germline V gene (reference sequence) sets CDR1 to DFQATT and CDR2 to SNEGSKA. The CDR3, cysteine through phenylalanine, is 16 amino acids long. Here the CDR3 DNA is all that survives: 48 bases in frame from base 1. V lost 3 bases and J lost 4 bases, and the count of bases not matched to a germline gene is 10. What the authors observed across the whole study: The amount of clinical and demographic metadata varied by source and participant and was provided uncurated.

Collaborating institutions collected whole blood in K2EDTA tubes following their own protocols. Collaborator samples were shipped for TCRbeta analysis as frozen whole blood, isolated PBMCs, or DNA extracted from either sample type. This receptor chain uses TRBV20-1 and TRBJ2-7; TRBD2 agrees with 12 junctional bases. This TCR derives from a man aged 40-55 years with acute or convalescent COVID-19. The sequenced sample was peripheral blood. Here is the DNA: TGCAGTGCTAGTGCTTCAACTAGCGGGGGGCTTTACGAGCAGTACTTC. Translated, this is CSASASTSGGLYEQYF.